This record covers a single TCR beta chain. Its matching antigen is unknown. The sample comes from a study of beta chain features in type 1 diabetes. Expressed TCRB transcripts were sequenced because the isolated RNA had all been reverse transcribed beforehand. Data came from immunoSEQ multiplex PCR; TCRdb stores just in-frame clones and leaves some out. The data contain 65,000 to 85,000 clones, roughly 50% of them singletons. Every donor provided one heparinised blood draw, which averaged approximately 100 mL. Each of the sorted populations had a purity greater than 95%. Regarding the study as a whole: High-TCR-expressing cells could be over-represented by cDNA sequencing. There was a moderate but significant shortening of TCRB CDR3s in all four CD4+ subsets of Type 1 diabetes patients. In the patient group, naive, central memory and Treg TCRB repertoires seemed more alike than in the healthy donor group.

The source material was central memory CD4+ T cells from blood. The receptor was derived from a man younger than 40 with type 1 diabetes.

The CDR3 is CASSPGPGGTDTQYF. The CDR3, as DNA: TGTGCCAGCAGCCCAGGACCAGGGGGAACAGATACGCAGTATTTT. The chain recombines TRBV5-4 with TRBJ2-3; TRBD1 matches 7 bases. This CDR3 comprises 15 residues. Looked up from germline, CDR1 is SGHNT and CDR2 is YYREEE (reference sequence). The ends lost 4 bases at V and 3 bases at J; junction bases unmatched: 8.